The clone carrying this T cell receptor (beta chain) was seen more than once but under ten times. The antigen is not known. With a much larger clone just one base away, this may be a read error. This entry is derived from a study of breast tumors, draining lymph nodes, adjacent tissues. Each CDR3 protein is one row after TCRdb ran MiXCR on the multiplex PCR reads. The repertoire holds about 230,000 distinct CDR3 sequences, with approximately 31% as singletons. Study conclusions and caveats: Tumor TCR diversity was below lymph nodes but above nontumor tissue.

Breast cancer patients provided tissue from their axillary draining lymph nodes. The CDR3 totals 14 residues. In germline, CDR1 is SGHNT, CDR2 YENEEA. Sequenced input: axillary lymph node tissue. The rearrangement joins TRBV11-3 to TRBJ2-2; D possibly corresponds to TRBD2 (6 bases). This TCR came from a female donor with breast cancer. Some clones in this sample may be carry-over from other donors' samples. This chain's CDR3 is CASIDLGGTGGLFF. The DNA of the CDR3 is TGTGCCAGCATTGATCTTGGGGGGACCGGGGGGCTGTTTTTT.